This T cell receptor beta chain was captured in a study of T cells in localized non-small cell lung cancer. Termini included, the CDR3 measures 15 amino acids. The germline V gene encodes CDR1 MDHEN and CDR2 SYDVKM. This clone showed up just a few times. As yet, its antigen is unknown. The DNA is left out, because the CDR3 cannot be placed on it with certainty; the CDR3 is given as TCRdb lists it. Clones were sequenced by immunoSEQ multiplex PCR, and TCRdb holds only the in-frame ones, with some missing. The data show some 1,800 clones, around 27% seen once. Findings and limits, study-wide: Across samples, adjacent lung featured a median around 60 of the top 100 tumor clones. Since sequencing was restricted to only one region of the tumor, intratumor heterogeneity remains a possibility.

Specimen: normal lung tissue next to the tumor, collected before any cancer treatment. The receptor was derived from a female donor at least 60 years old with stage I lung adenocarcinoma. The chain joins TRBV28 to TRBJ1-1. The CDR3 loop is CASRRXGGGNTEAFF.